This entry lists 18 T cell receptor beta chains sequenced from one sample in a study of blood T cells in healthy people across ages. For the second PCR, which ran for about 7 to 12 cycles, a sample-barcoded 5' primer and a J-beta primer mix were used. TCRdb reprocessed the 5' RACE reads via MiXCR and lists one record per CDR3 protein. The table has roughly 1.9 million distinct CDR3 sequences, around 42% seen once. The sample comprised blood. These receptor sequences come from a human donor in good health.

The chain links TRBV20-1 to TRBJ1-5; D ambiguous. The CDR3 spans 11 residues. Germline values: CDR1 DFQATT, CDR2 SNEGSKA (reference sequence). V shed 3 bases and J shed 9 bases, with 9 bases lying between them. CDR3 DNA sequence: TGCAGTGCTAGTGTGGGCACGCCCCAGCATTTT. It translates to CSASVGTPQHF.

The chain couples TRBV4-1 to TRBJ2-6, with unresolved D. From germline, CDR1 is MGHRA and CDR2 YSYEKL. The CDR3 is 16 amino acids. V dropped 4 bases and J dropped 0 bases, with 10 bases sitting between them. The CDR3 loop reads CASSRLWNSGANVLTF. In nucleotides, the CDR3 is TGCGCCAGCAGCCGCCTATGGAACTCTGGGGCCAACGTCCTGACTTTC.

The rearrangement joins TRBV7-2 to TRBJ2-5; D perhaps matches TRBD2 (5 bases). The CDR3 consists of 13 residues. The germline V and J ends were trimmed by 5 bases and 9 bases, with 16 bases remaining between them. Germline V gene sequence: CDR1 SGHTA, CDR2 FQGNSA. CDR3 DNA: TGTGCCAGCAGCCCCAGATCCCCGGAGGCCCAGTACTTC. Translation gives CASSPRSPEAQYF.

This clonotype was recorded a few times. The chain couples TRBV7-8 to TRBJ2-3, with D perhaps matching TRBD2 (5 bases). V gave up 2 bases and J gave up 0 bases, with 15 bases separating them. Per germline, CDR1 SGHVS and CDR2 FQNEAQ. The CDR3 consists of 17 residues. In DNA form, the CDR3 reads TGTGCCAGCAGCTTACATACTAGAAGTGCTAGCACAGATACGCAGTATTTT. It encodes CASSLHTRSASTDTQYF.

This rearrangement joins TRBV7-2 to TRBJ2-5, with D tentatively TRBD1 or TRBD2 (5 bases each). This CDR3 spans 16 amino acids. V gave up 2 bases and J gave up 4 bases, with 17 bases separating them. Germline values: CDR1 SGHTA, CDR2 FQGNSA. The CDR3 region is CASSLYIVGVGETQYF. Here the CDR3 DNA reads TGTGCCAGCAGCTTATACATCGTGGGGGTTGGAGAGACCCAGTACTTC.

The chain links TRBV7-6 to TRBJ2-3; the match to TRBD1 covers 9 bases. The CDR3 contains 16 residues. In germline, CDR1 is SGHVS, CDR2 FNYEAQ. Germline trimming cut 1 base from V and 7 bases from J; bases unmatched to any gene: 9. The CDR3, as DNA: TGTGCCAGCAGCTTAGGGACAGGGGCTCGAGACTATACGCAGTATTTT. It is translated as CASSLGTGARDYTQYF.

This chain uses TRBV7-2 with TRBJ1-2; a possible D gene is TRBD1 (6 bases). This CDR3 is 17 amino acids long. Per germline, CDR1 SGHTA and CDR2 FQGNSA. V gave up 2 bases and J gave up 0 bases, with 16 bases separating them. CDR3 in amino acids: CASSLRGGGHSNYGYTF. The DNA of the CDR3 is TGTGCCAGCAGCTTACGGGGAGGGGGGCACTCTAACTATGGCTACACCTTC. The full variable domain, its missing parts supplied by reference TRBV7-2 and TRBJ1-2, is GAGVSQSPSNKVTEKGKDVELRCDPISGHTALYWYRQSLGQGLEFLIYFQGNSAPDKSGLPSDRFSAERTGGSVSTLTIQRTQQEDSAVYLCASSLRGGGHSNYGYTFGSGTRLTVV.

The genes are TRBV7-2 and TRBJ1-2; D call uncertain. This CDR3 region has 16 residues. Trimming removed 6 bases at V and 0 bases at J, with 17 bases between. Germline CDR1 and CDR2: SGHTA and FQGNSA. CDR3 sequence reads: CASSPHLKRANYGYTF. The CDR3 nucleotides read TGTGCCAGCAGTCCTCACCTCAAAAGGGCTAACTATGGCTACACCTTC.

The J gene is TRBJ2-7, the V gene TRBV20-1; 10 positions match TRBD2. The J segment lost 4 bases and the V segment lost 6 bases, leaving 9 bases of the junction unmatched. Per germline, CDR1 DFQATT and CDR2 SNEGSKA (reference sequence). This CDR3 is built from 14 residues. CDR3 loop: CSAGRAGGPYEQYF. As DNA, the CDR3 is TGCAGTGCCGGACGAGCGGGGGGGCCATACGAGCAGTACTTC.

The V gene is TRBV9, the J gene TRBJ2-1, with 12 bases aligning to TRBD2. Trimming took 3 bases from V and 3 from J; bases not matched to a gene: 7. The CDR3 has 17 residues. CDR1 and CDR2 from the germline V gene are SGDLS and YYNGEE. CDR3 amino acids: CASSATSGGLFYNEQFF. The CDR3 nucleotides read TGTGCCAGCAGCGCCACTAGCGGGGGGCTCTTCTACAATGAGCAGTTCTTC.

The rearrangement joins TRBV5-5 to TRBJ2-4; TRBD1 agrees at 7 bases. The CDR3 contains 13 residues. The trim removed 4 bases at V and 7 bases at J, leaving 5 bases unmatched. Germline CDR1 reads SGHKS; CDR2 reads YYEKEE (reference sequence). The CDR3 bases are TGTGCCAGCAGCACTGGACAGGCCAACATTCAGTACTTC. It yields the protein CASSTGQANIQYF.

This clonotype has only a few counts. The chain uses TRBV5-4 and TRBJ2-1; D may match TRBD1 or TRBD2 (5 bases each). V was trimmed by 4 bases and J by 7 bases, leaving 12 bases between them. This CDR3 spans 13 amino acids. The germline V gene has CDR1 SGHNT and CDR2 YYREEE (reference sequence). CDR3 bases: TGTGCCAGCAGCATCACCTGGGGGAATGAGCAGTTCTTC. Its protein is CASSITWGNEQFF.

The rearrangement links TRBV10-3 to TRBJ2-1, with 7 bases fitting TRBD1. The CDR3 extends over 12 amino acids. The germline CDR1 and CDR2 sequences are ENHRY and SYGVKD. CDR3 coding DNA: TGTCCCGTATCGACAGGGAGAGATGAGCAGTTCTTC. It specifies CPVSTGRDEQFF.

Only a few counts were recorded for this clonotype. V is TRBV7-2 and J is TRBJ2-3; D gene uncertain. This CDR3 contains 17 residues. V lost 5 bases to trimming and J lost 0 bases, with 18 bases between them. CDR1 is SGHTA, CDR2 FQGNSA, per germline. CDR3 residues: CASSPRRATLSTDTQYF. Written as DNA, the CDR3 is TGTGCCAGCAGCCCAAGAAGGGCGACCCTTAGCACAGATACGCAGTATTTT.

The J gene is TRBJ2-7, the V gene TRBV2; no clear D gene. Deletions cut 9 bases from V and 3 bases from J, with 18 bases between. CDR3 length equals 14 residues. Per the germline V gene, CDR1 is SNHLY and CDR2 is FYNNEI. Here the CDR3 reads CASRWVQASYEQYF. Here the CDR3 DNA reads TGTGCCAGTCGTTGGGTTCAGGCGAGCTACGAGCAGTACTTC. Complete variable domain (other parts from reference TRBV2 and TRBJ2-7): EPEVTQTPSHQVTQMGQEVILRCVPISNHLYFYWYRQILGQKVEFLVSFYNNEISEKSEIFDDQFSVERPDGSNFTLKIRSTKLEDSAMYFCASRWVQASYEQYFGPGTRLTVT.

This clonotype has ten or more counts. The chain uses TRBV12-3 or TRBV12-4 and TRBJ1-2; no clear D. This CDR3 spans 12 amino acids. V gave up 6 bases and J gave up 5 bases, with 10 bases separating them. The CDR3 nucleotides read TGTGCCAGCAGCGGACGTTATTATGGCTACACCTTC. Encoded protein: CASSGRYYGYTF.

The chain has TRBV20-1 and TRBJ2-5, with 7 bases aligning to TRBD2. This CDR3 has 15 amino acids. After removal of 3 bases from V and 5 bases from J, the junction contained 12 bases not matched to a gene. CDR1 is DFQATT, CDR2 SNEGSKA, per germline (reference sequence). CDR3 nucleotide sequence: TGCAGTGCTAGGGAGAAGCCGGGACTAAGGGAGACCCAGTACTTC. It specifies CSAREKPGLRETQYF.

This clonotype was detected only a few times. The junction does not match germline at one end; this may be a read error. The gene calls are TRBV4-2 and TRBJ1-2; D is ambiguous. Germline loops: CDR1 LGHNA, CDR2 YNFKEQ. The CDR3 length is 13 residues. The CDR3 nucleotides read TGTGCCGGCAGCCAAGATGAGGAATATGGCTACACCTTC. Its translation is CAGSQDEEYGYTF.